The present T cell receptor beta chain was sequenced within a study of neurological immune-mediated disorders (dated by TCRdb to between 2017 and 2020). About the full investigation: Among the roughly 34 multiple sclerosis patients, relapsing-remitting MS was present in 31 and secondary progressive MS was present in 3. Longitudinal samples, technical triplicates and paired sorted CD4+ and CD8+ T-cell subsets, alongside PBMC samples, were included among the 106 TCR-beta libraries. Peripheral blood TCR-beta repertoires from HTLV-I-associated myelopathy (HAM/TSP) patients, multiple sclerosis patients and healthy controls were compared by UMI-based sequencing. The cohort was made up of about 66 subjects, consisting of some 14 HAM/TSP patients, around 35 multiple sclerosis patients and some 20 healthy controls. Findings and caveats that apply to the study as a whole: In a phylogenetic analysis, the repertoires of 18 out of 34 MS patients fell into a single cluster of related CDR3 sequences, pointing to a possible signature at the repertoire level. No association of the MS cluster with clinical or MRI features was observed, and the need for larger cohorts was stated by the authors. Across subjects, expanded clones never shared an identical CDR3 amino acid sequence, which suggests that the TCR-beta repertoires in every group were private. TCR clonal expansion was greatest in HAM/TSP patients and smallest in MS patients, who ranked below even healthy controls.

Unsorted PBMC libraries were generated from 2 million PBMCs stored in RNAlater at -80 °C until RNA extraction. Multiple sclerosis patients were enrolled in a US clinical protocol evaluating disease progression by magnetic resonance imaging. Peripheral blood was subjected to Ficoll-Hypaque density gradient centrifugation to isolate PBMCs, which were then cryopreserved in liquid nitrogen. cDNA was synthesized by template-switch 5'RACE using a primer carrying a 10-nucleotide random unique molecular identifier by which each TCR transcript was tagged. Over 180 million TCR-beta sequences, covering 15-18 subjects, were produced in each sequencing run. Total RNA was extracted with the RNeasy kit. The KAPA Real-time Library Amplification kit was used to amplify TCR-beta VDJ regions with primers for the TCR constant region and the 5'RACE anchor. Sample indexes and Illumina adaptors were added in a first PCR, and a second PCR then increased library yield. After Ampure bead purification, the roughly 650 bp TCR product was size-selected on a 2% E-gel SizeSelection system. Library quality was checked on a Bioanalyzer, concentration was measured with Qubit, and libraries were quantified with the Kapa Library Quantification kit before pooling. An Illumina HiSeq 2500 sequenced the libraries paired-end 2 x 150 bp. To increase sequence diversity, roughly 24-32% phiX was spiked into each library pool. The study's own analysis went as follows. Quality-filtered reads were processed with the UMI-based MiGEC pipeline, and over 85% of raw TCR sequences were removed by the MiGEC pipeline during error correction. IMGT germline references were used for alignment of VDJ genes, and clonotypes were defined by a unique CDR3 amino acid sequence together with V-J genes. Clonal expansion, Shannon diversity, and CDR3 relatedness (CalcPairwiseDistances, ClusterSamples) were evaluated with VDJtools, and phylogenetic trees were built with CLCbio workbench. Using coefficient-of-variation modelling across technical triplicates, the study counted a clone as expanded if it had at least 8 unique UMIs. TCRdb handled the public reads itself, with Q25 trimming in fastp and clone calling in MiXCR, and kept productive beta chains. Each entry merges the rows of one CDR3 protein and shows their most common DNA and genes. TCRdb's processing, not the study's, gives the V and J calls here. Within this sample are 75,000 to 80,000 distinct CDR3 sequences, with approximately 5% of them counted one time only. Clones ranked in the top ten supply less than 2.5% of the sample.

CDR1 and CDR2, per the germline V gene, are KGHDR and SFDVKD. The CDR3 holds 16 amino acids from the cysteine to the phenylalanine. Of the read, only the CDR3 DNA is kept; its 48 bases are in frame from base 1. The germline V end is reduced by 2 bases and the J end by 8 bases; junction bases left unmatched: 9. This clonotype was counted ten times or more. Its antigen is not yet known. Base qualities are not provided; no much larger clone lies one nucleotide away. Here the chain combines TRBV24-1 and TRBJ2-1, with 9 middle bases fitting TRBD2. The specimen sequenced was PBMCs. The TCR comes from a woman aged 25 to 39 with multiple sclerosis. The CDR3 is CATSDSLGTSIHEQFF. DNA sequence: TGTGCCACCAGTGATTCCCTCGGGACTAGCATCCATGAGCAGTTCTTC.